The sequence of this T cell receptor beta chain was determined in a study of T cell repertoires in cytomegalovirus infection. Study summary: Used in the study were CMV epitopes, some recently identified and HLA-C-restricted, others well-studied and HLA-B-restricted. It was the public TCR beta signatures that indicated both CMV infection and matching HLA type.

This clonotype came up a few times. The antigen is undetermined. TCRdb re-derived calls from the reads in MiXCR, one entry per CDR3 protein. This sample has about 700,000 distinct CDR3 sequences, with around 30% found just once. CDR1 MNHNS and CDR2 SASEGT come from the germline V gene. V was shortened by 11 bases and J by 4 bases, with 9 bases between the two germline ends. The CDR3 sequence is 12 residues long. Sequenced here: cultured PBMCs, sampled from culture after CMV antigen stimulation. The chain combines TRBV6-1 with TRBJ2-6; D may correspond to TRBD1 or TRBD2 (5 bases each). This clonotype was obtained from a human donor in good health (CMV status not recorded). Some clones in this sample may be carry-over from other donors' samples. The CDR3 sequence: CAGGEGANVLTF. The CDR3 nucleotides read TGTGCCGGGGGAGAGGGGGCCAACGTCCTGACTTTC.